These 8 T cell receptor beta chains were all obtained from the same sample, sequenced in a study of cytomegalovirus exposure and HLA in healthy donors. The PCR employed 60 Vbeta primers together with 13 Jbeta primers. Produced via immunoSEQ multiplex PCR; TCRdb's table is partial and in-frame only. The data contain about 140,000 clones, more than 60% of them singletons. The sample was PBMCs. Receptors originate from a male donor in good health and CMV-seronegative.

The genes are TRBV5-5 and TRBJ1-5; TRBD1 agrees at 11 bases. The CDR3 covers 15 residues. In germline, CDR1 is SGHKS, CDR2 YYEKEE (reference sequence). Germline trimming cut 4 bases from V and 1 base from J; bases unmatched to any gene: 1. Here the CDR3 DNA reads TGTGCCAGCAGCCGGACAGGGGGCAGCAATCAGCCCCAGCATTTT. It is translated as CASSRTGGSNQPQHF.

The chain uses TRBV4-3 and TRBJ1-2, with TRBD1 matching 8 bases. This CDR3 spans 14 amino acids. The V segment lost 6 bases and the J segment 6 bases; nucleotides outside the gene matches: 9. Germline V lookup: CDR1 LGHNA, CDR2 YSLEER. The CDR3 is CASSPGQGRDGYTF. CDR3 coding DNA: TGCGCCAGCAGTCCCGGACAGGGTAGGGATGGCTACACCTTC.

The chain employs TRBV9 and TRBJ2-1; 12 nucleotides align to TRBD2. The CDR3 has 16 amino acids. Germline lookup yields CDR1 SGDLS and CDR2 YYNGEE. V shed 4 bases and J 8 bases; nucleotides not matched to a gene: 10. CDR3 amino acids: CASSSTLAGGRYEQFF. The CDR3 DNA follows: TGTGCCAGCAGCTCGACCCTAGCGGGGGGGCGCTATGAGCAGTTCTTC.

V and J are TRBV6-4 and TRBJ2-1; 7 bases map to TRBD2. Germline V gene sequence: CDR1 MRHNA, CDR2 SNTAGT. Germline trimming cut 0 bases from V and 1 base from J; bases unmatched to any gene: 3. The CDR3 loop spans 16 amino acids. As DNA, the CDR3 is TGTGCCAGCAGTGACTCGACTAGCAAGTCCTACAATGAGCAGTTCTTC. It specifies CASSDSTSKSYNEQFF.

The rearrangement joins TRBV18 to TRBJ1-2; D remains unclear. CDR1 is KGHSH and CDR2 is LQKENI in the germline V gene. This CDR3 contains 13 residues. Trimming cost V 3 bases and J 5 bases, with 10 bases left between them. The CDR3 DNA is TGTGCCAGCTCACCCGAGACGGGGTATGGCTACACCTTC. It is translated as CASSPETGYGYTF. Using reference TRBV18 and TRBJ1-2 for the parts outside the CDR3, the full variable domain is NAGVMQNPRHLVRRRGQEARLRCSPMKGHSHVYWYRQLPEEGLKFMVYLQKENIIDESGMPKERFSAEFPKEGPSILRIQQVVRGDSAAYFCASSPETGYGYTFGSGTRLTVV.

Here the CDR3 DNA reads TGTGCCAGCGGACAGGGGTTTAATGAGCAGTTCTTC. It is translated as CASGQGFNEQFF. The chain couples TRBV2 to TRBJ2-1; TRBD1 matches at 9 bases. The germline V gene has CDR1 SNHLY and CDR2 FYNNEI. After removal of 8 bases from V and 7 bases from J, the junction contained 3 bases not matched to a gene. CDR3 size: 12 residues.

The rearrangement links TRBV29-1 to TRBJ2-3; D possibly corresponds to TRBD1 (5 bases). With 7 bases removed from V and 4 bases from J, the gap between germline ends came to 15 bases. The length of the CDR3 is 13 residues. Germline lookup yields CDR1 SQVTM and CDR2 ANQGSEA. DNA of the CDR3: TGCAGCGGCCGGACACCTGGGCCAGATACGCAGTATTTT. This codes for CSGRTPGPDTQYF.

This clone was seen more than once but under ten times. The junction does not match germline at one end; this may be a read error. This chain uses TRBV7-7 with TRBJ2-5, with 7 positions matching TRBD2. The CDR3 loop spans 17 amino acids. In germline, CDR1 is SSHAT, CDR2 FNYEAQ (reference sequence). CDR3 residues: CASSWGGGITLEETQYF. DNA of the CDR3: TGTGCTAGCAGCTGGGGGGGAGGTATTACCTTAGAAGAGACCCAGTACTTC.